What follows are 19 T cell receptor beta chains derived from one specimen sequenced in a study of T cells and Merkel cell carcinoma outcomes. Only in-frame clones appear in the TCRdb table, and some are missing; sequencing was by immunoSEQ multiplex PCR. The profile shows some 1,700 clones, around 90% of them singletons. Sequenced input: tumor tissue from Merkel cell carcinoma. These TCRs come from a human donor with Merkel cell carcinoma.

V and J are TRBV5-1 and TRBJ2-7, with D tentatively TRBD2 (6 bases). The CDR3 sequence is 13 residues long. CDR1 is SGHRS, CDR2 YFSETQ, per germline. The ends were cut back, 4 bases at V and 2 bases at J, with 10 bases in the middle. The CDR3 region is CASSGDWPYEQYF. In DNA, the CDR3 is TGCGCCAGCAGCGGGGACTGGCCCTACGAGCAGTACTTC.

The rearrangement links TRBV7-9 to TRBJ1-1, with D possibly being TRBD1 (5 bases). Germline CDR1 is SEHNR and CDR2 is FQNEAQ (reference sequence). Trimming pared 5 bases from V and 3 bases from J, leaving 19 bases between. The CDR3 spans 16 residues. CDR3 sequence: CASSVPGLTMDTEAFF. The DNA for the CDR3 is TGTGCCAGCAGCGTGCCAGGGTTAACAATGGACACTGAAGCTTTCTTT.

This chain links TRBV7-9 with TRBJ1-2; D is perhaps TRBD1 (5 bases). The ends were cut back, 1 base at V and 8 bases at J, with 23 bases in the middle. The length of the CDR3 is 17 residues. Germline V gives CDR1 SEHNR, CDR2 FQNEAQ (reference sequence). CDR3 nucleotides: TGTGCCAGCAGCTTAGGCGGCCTACGGGGGGAGGCGAACGGCTACACCTTC. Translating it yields CASSLGGLRGEANGYTF.

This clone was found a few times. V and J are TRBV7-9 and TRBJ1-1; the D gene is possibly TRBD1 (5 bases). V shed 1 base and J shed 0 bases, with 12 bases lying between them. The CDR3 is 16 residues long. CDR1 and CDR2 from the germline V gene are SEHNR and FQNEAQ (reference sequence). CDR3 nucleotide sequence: TGTGCCAGCAGCTTAGGGGGACTGACCATGAACACTGAAGCTTTCTTT. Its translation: CASSLGGLTMNTEAFF.

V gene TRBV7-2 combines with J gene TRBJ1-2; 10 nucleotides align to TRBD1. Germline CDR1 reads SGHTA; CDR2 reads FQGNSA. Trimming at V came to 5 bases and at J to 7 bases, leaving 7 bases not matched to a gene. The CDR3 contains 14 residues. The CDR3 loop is CASSTRQGALGYTF. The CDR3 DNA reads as TGTGCCAGCAGCACCAGACAGGGGGCGCTTGGCTACACCTTC.

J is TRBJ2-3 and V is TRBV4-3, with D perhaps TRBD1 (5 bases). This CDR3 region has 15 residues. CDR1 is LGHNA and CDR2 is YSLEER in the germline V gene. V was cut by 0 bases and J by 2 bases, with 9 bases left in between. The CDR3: CASSQDTTVTDTQYF. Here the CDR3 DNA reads TGCGCCAGCAGCCAAGATACGACAGTCACAGATACGCAGTATTTT.

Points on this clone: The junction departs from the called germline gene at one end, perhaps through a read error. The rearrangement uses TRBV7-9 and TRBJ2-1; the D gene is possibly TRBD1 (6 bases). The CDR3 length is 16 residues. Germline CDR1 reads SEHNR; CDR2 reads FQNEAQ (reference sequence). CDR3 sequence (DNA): TGTGCCAGCAGCTTAGGGGGGCTCAGAATGAACAATGAACAGTTCTTC. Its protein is CASSLGGLRMNNEQFF.

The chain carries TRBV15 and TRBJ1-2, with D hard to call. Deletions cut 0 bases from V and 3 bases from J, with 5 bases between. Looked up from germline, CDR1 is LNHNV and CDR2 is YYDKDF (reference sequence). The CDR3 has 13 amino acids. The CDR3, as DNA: TGTGCCACCAGCAGAGAAGCCCACTATGGCTACACCTTC. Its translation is CATSREAHYGYTF.

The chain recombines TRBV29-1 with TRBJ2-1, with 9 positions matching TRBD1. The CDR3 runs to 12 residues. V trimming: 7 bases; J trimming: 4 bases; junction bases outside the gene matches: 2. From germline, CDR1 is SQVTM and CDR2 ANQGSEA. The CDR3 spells CSGDRDYNEQFF. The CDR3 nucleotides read TGCAGCGGGGACAGGGATTACAATGAGCAGTTCTTC.

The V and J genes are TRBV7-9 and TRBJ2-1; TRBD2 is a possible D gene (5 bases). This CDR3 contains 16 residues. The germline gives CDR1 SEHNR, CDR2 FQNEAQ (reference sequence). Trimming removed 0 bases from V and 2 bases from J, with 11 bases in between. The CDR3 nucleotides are TGTGCCAGCAGCTTAGCAGGGTTGGGAGCCTACAATGAGCAGTTCTTC. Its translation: CASSLAGLGAYNEQFF. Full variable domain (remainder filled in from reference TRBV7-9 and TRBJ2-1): DTGVSQNPRHKITKRGQNVTFRCDPISEHNRLYWYRQTLGQGPEFLTYFQNEAQLEKSRLLSDRFSAERPKGSFSTLEIQRTEQGDSAMYLCASSLAGLGAYNEQFFGPGTRLTVL.

The CDR3 protein is CASSHDRGYQPQHF. DNA of the CDR3: TGCGCCAGCAGCCATGACAGGGGGTATCAGCCCCAGCATTTT. The chain employs TRBV4-3 and TRBJ1-5; 9 bases map to TRBD1. The germline CDR1 and CDR2 sequences are LGHNA and YSLEER. Trimming took 3 bases from V and 5 from J; bases not matched to a gene: 2. CDR3 length equals 14 residues.

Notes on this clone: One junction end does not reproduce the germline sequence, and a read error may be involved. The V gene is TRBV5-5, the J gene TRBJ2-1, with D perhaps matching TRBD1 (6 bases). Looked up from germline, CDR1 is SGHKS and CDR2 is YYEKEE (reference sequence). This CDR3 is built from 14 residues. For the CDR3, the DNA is TGTGCCAGCAGCTTGGCCGGGACAACAAATGGGCAGTTCTTC. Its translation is CASSLAGTTNGQFF.

The CDR3 DNA follows: TGCGCCAGCAGCTTGGGAAGCGGGGGGGAGACCCAGTACTTC. It specifies CASSLGSGGETQYF. The chain is built from TRBV5-1 and TRBJ2-5, with 9 nucleotides matching TRBD2. V was clipped by 0 bases and J by 5 bases; unmatched bases: 2. The CDR3 is 14 residues long. The germline CDR1 and CDR2 sequences are SGHRS and YFSETQ.

In DNA, the CDR3 is TGTGCCAGCAGCCGCTCTATGGAGGACCAAGAGACCCAGTACTTC. It codes for CASSRSMEDQETQYF. The chain joins TRBV7-2 to TRBJ2-5; a possible D gene is TRBD2 (5 bases). The germline V and J ends were trimmed by 5 bases and 0 bases, with 13 bases remaining between them. This CDR3 has 15 residues. CDR1 is SGHTA, CDR2 FQGNSA, per germline.

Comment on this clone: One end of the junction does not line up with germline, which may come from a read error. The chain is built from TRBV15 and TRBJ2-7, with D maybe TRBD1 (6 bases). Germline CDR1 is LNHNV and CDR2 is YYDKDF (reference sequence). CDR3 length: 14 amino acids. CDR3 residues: CAISRDVGALEQYF. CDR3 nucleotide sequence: TGTGCCATCAGCAGAGATGTGGGGGCGCTCGAGCAGTACTTC.

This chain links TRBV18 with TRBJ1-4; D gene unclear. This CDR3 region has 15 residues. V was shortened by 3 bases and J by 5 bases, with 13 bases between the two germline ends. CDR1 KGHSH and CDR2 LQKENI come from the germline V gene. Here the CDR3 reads CASSPPGLGNEKLFF. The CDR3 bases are TGTGCCAGCTCACCTCCGGGGTTGGGGAATGAAAAACTGTTTTTT.

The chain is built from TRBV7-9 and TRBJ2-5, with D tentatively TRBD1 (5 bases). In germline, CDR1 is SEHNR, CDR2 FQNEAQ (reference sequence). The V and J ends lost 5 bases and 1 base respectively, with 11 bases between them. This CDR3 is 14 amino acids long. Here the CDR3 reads CASSQRTSQETQYF. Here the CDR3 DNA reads TGTGCCAGCAGCCAAAGGACAAGCCAAGAGACCCAGTACTTC.

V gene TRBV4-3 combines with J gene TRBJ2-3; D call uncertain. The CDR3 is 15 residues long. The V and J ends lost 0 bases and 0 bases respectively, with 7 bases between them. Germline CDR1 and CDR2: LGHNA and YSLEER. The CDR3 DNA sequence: TGCGCCAGCAGCCAAGACCGGGTCAGCACAGATACGCAGTATTTT. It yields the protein CASSQDRVSTDTQYF.

CDR3 region: CASGLGTYEQYF. In nucleotides, the CDR3 is TGTGCTAGTGGTTTGGGGACCTACGAGCAGTACTTC. This chain links TRBV12-5 with TRBJ2-7; no clear D. The CDR3 spans 12 residues. Germline V gives CDR1 LGHNT, CDR2 FRNRAP. Trimming removed 1 base from V and 2 bases from J, with 3 bases in between.